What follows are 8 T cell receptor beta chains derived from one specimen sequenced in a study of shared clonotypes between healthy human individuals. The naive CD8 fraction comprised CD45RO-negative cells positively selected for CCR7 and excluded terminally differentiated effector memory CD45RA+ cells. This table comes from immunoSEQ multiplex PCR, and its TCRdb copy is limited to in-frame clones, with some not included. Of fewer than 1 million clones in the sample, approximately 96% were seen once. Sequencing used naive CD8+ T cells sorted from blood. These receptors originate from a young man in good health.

This CDR3 reads CASSAGQGPQPQHF. The CDR3 nucleotides read TGTGCCAGCAGTGCGGGACAGGGCCCTCAGCCCCAGCATTTT. V gene TRBV2 combines with J gene TRBJ1-5; 9 bases are shared with TRBD1. CDR1 and CDR2 from the germline V gene are SNHLY and FYNNEI. J lost 6 bases, V lost 4 bases, and 4 bases had no gene match. The CDR3 sequence is 14 residues long.

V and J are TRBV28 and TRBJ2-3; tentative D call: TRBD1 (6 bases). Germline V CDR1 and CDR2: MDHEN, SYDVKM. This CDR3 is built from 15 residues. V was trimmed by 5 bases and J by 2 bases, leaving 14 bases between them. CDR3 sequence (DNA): TGTGCCAGCAGTCCAGGGGCCATCTACACAGATACGCAGTATTTT. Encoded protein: CASSPGAIYTDTQYF.

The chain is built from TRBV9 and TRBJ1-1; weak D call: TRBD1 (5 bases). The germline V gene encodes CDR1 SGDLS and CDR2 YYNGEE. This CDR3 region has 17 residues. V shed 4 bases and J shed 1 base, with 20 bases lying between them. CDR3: CASSSRVGDSRNTEAFF. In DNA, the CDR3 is TGTGCCAGCAGCTCCCGAGTAGGAGACAGTAGGAACACTGAAGCTTTCTTT.

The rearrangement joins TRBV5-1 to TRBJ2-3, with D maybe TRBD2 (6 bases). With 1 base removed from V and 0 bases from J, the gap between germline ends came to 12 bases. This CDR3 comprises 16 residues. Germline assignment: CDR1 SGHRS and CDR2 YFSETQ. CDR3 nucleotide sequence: TGCGCCAGCAGCTTGTTGGAGCGGGTTAGCACAGATACGCAGTATTTT. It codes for CASSLLERVSTDTQYF.

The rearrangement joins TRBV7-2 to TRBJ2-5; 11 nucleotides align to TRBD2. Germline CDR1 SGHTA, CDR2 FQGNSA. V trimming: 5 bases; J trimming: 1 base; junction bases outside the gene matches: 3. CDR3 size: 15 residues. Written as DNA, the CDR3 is TGTGCCAGCAGCATCGGGACTAGCGGCCAAGAGACCCAGTACTTC. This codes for CASSIGTSGQETQYF.

The DNA of the CDR3 is TGCGCCAGCAGCCAAGATCCTAGCGGGAGGAATGAGCAGTTCTTC. Translating gives CASSQDPSGRNEQFF. J is TRBJ2-1 and V is TRBV4-3, with 11 bases identical to TRBD2. The V segment lost 0 bases and the J segment 7 bases; nucleotides outside the gene matches: 2. Germline V CDR1 and CDR2: LGHNA, YSLEER. The CDR3 totals 15 residues.

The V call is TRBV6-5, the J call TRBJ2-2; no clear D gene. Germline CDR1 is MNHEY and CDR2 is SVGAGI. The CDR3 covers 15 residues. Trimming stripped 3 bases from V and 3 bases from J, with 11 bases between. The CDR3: CASSYVGRDTGELFF. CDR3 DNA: TGTGCCAGCAGTTATGTGGGTAGGGACACCGGGGAGCTGTTTTTT.

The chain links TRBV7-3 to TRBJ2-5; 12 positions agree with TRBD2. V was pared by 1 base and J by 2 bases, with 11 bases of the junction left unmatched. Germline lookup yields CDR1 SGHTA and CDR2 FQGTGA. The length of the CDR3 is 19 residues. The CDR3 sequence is CASSLKLAGGPSTQETQYF. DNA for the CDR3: TGTGCCAGCAGCTTAAAACTAGCGGGAGGACCTTCGACGCAAGAGACCCAGTACTTC.